This T cell receptor (beta chain) came from a study of cytomegalovirus exposure and HLA in healthy donors. This clone appeared a few times. Its antigen is undetermined. This CDR3 comprises 16 residues. From germline, CDR1 is LGHNA and CDR2 YNFKEQ. The V and J ends lost 0 bases and 0 bases respectively, with 11 bases between them. Use of 60 Vbeta and 13 Jbeta primers characterized the PCR. Method: immunoSEQ multiplex PCR; TCRdb's copy keeps in-frame clones and lacks some. The data show about 210,000 clones, about 80% seen once. Study conclusions and caveats: The CMV antigen specificity of a few CMV-associated chains was confirmed through in vitro analysis. Judged likely to be a sequencing artifact was a cluster of highly shared sequence variants. Prior analysis indicated that the majority of TCR beta V segments exhibited productivity approximately 87% or approximately 30% of the time. Diagnosis of cytomegalovirus status made by the classifier reportedly showed high specificity and sensitivity.

The rearrangement joins TRBV4-2 to TRBJ1-1; no clear D. The sample comprised PBMCs. The sequence was collected from a woman in her 30s in good health and CMV-seropositive. The CDR3 here is CASSQEVEVLNTEAFF. CDR3 DNA sequence: TGTGCCAGCAGCCAAGAGGTAGAGGTTTTGAACACTGAAGCTTTCTTT.